Listed below are T cell receptor beta chains from one sample, sequenced in a study of T cell responses to AZD1222 COVID-19 vaccine. The repertoire was sequenced with immunoSEQ multiplex PCR; TCRdb's copy has only in-frame clones and lacks some. The sample lists around 130,000 clones, 88% seen once, with about 19% in the top ten. Source: peripheral blood, taken on day 0 of MenACWY control vaccination. The origin of the receptors is an adult in good health. Each CDR3 is given with its conserved first and last residue. A D gene is named only where the DNA matches it firmly. Some rows mark clone size as missing; the rest say once, few, many or name a class of expanded clone.

D | J | size | V | DNA | CDR3
. | TRBJ2-7 | . | TRBV28 | TGTGCCAGCAGCCCACCGGGTACACACTCCTACGAGCAGTACTTC | CASSPPGTHSYEQYF
. | TRBJ2-2 | . | TRBV19 | TGTGCCAGTAGTATTATTCACAGTACGAACACCGGGGAGCTGTTTTTT | CASSIIHSTNTGELFF
. | TRBJ2-5 | . | TRBV6-5 | TGTGCCAGCAGTTGGGACAAATTCCAAGAGACCCAGTACTTC | CASSWDKFQETQYF
. | TRBJ1-4 | . | TRBV28 | TGTGCCAGCAGTTTAAGGGCCAGATCCGCAACTAATGAAAAACTGTTTTTT | CASSLRARSATNEKLFF
. | TRBJ2-2 | . | TRBV5-1 | TGCGCCAGCAGCTTGTCACCCGGGGCCGACACCGGGGAGCTGTTTTTT | CASSLSPGADTGELFF
. | TRBJ2-1 | . | TRBV28 | TGTGCCAGCAGTTTACTGGCGGTGTACAATGAGCAGTTCTTC | CASSLLAVYNEQFF
. | TRBJ1-1 | . | TRBV10-3 | TGTGCCATCAGTGAGCGCGTCGGGGACGCTGAAGCTTTCTTT | CAISERVGDAEAFF
. | TRBJ1-6 | . | TRBV5-1 | TGCGCCAGCAGCTTGAAGGGGGGTTTTGATTCACCCCTCCACTTT | CASSLKGGFDSPLHF
TRBD2 | TRBJ2-1 | . | TRBV25-1 | TGTGCCAGCACCACCAGCGGGAGAGACAATGAGCAGTTCTTC | CASTTSGRDNEQFF
. | TRBJ1-3 | . | TRBV5-4 | TGTGCCAGCAGCTTGGGGGGGCGCGGCTCTGGAAACACCATATATTTT | CASSLGGRGSGNTIYF
. | TRBJ2-3 | . | TRBV3-1/TRBV3-2 | TGTGCCAGCAGCCAAGACCCCGCGGGGGCCACCCATGATACGCAGTATTTT | CASSQDPAGATHDTQYF
TRBD2 | TRBJ2-7 | . | TRBV5-1 | TGCGCCAGCAGCTTGGGCGGGGGTGGCGGCTACGAGCAGTACTTC | CASSLGGGGGYEQYF
. | TRBJ2-7 | . | TRBV5-1 | TGCGCCAGCAGCTTGGGGGACTGGGACCACGAGCAGTACTTC | CASSLGDWDHEQYF
TRBD1 | TRBJ1-5 | . | TRBV27 | TGTGCCAGCAGTTTATCGGGACAGAGAAATCAGCCCCAGCATTTT | CASSLSGQRNQPQHF
. | TRBJ1-2 | . | TRBV27 | TGTGCCAGCAGTCCCCCAGGCCTCCGGGGGGGCTACACCTTC | CASSPPGLRGGYTF
TRBD1 | TRBJ1-4 | . | TRBV19 | TGTGCCAGTAGTTCTACAGGGGGAGGTAATGAAAAACTGTTTTTT | CASSSTGGGNEKLFF
TRBD2 | TRBJ2-2 | . | TRBV11-3 | TGTGCCAGCAGCTCTGGACTAGCGAACACCGGGGAGCTGTTTTTT | CASSSGLANTGELFF
TRBD1 | TRBJ1-1 | . | TRBV11-2 | TGTGCCAGCAGCTTAGGACGGACAGGGAATAAACACACTGAAGCTTTCTTT | CASSLGRTGNKHTEAFF
. | TRBJ1-2 | . | TRBV7-9 | TGTGCCAGCAGCTCGGACCTAGGCGGTGGCTACACCTTC | CASSSDLGGGYTF
. | TRBJ2-2 | . | TRBV4-1 | TGCGCCAGCAGCCAAGCCGACAGGACCGGGGAGCTGTTTTTT | CASSQADRTGELFF
. | TRBJ1-2 | . | TRBV5-6 | TGTGCCAGCAGCTTGAGTGGTTTCCCAAAGAGCTATGGCTACACCTTC | CASSLSGFPKSYGYTF
TRBD2 | TRBJ2-3 | . | TRBV3-1/TRBV3-2 | TGTGCCAGCAGCCAAGACAGTTGGAGAAGCGGGAGGGAAAAAGATACGCAGTATTTT | CASSQDSWRSGREKDTQYF
TRBD2 | TRBJ2-4 | . | TRBV11-2 | TGTGCCAGCAGCTTAGCAAGCGGGAGGATTAACATTCAGTACTTC | CASSLASGRINIQYF
TRBD2 | TRBJ2-5 | once | TRBV10-3 | TGTGCCATCGGACAACTAGCGGGAGAAGAGACCCAGTACTTC | CAIGQLAGEETQYF
TRBD1 | TRBJ1-4 | . | TRBV4-1 | TGCGCCAGCAGACAGCCGGGACAGGGCCATGAAAAACTGTTTTTT | CASRQPGQGHEKLFF